Sequencing of this TCR beta chain was carried out in a study of blood T cell repertoires in COVID-19. This clone showed up just a few times. In the authors' methods: Counts of nucleated cells, estimated from reference gene primer amplification, were obtained. This table comes from immunoSEQ multiplex PCR, and its TCRdb copy is limited to in-frame clones, with some not included. V and J calls plus clone size are reproduced from that table; the DNA served to infer D and trimming. There are about 160,000 clones in the sample; 80% occur only once, and less than 6% lies in the top ten. V gave up 7 bases and J gave up 8 bases, with 26 bases separating them. Per germline, CDR1 KGHDR and CDR2 SFDVKD. This CDR3 is built from 16 residues. Ages ranged from about 18 to 89 years, with residence in some 25 US areas.

The sequencing sample was made of PBMCs or T cells enriched from blood (not recorded which). This sequence was found in a man in his forties who had recovered from COVID-19. The chain joins TRBV24-1 to TRBJ2-7; D is perhaps TRBD2 (5 bases). The CDR3 region has the DNA TGTGCCACCAGCTCCTTTTCGGGTGAGGGAAGGTATAAGCAGTACGTC. Amino acid sequence: CATSSFSGEGRYKQYV.